A single sample gave rise to the 6 T cell receptor beta chains below, sequenced in a study of graft-versus-host responses after intestinal transplantation. Sequencing was performed with immunoSEQ multiplex PCR; in TCRdb, only in-frame clones are kept and a portion is missing. This table has roughly 38,000 clones, over 85% appearing once. These receptors have no identified antigens. The sample was unstimulated CD8+ T cells sorted from spleen or lymph node cells, taken before transplant. All receptors derive from a human donor who was the organ donor for an intestinal transplant.

The V gene is TRBV4-1, the J gene TRBJ1-4; 7 bases map to TRBD1. CDR3 length: 16 residues. V shed 1 base and J 3 bases; nucleotides not matched to a gene: 5. The germline gives CDR1 MGHRA, CDR2 YSYEKL. CDR3 region: CASSQGEGTANEKLFF. Written as DNA, the CDR3 is TGCGCCAGCAGCCAAGGGGAAGGGACAGCTAATGAAAAACTGTTTTTT.

This chain joins TRBV19 and TRBJ2-1; 7 bases are shared with TRBD2. Germline values: CDR1 LNHDA, CDR2 SQIVND (reference sequence). Germline trimming cut 5 bases from V and 4 bases from J; bases unmatched to any gene: 5. The CDR3 extends over 14 amino acids. In nucleotides, the CDR3 is TGTGCCAGTAGTGGACTAGGGTCTTACAATGAGCAGTTCTTC. Translated: CASSGLGSYNEQFF.

The chain joins TRBV28 to TRBJ1-1; 8 bases match TRBD1. The CDR3 totals 16 residues. Germline loops: CDR1 MDHEN, CDR2 SYDVKM. The ends lost 6 bases at V and 1 base at J; junction bases unmatched: 10. Written as DNA, the CDR3 is TGTGCCAGCAGCCGCCCGGTCGGGACAGGGAACACTGAAGCTTTCTTT. Translating it yields CASSRPVGTGNTEAFF.

The V call is TRBV4-1, the J call TRBJ2-7; 8 bases match TRBD2. The CDR3 has 15 residues. V trimming: 0 bases; J trimming: 2 bases; junction bases outside the gene matches: 3. Germline-derived CDR1 and CDR2 are MGHRA and YSYEKL. The CDR3 DNA reads as TGCGCCAGCAGCCAAGATACTAGCGGAACCTACGAGCAGTACTTC. Encoded protein: CASSQDTSGTYEQYF.

The chain couples TRBV28 to TRBJ2-1; the match to TRBD2 covers 7 bases. In germline, CDR1 is MDHEN, CDR2 SYDVKM. Trimming removed 1 base from V and 6 bases from J; junction bases left unmatched: 12. The CDR3 spans 17 residues. The chain's CDR3 is CASSLSRAGVPLNEQFF. The DNA for the CDR3 is TGTGCCAGCAGTTTATCGAGGGCGGGAGTTCCCCTCAATGAGCAGTTCTTC.

The chain couples TRBV2 to TRBJ2-7; 7 bases match TRBD2. Per germline, CDR1 SNHLY and CDR2 FYNNEI. There are 12 residues in the CDR3. V trimming: 9 bases; J trimming: 2 bases; junction bases outside the gene matches: 4. The chain's CDR3 is CASSGLTYEQYF. CDR3 nucleotide sequence: TGTGCCAGTTCGGGACTAACCTACGAGCAGTACTTC.